These T cell receptor beta chains were read from a single sample in a study of human T cells and chemical hapten exposure. Each CDR3 protein is one row after TCRdb ran MiXCR on the RACE reads. The sample carries around 340,000 distinct CDR3 sequences, approximately 6.9% recorded once. The material sequenced was whole blood, taken in connection with sensitization to the hapten diphenylcyclopropenone (DPC). These receptors all come from a woman aged 18-30 years with alopecia areata. Some clones in this sample may be carry-over from other donors' samples. Each CDR3 is given with its conserved first and last residue. The D gene is left open where the match is weak. The size of a clone is reported for some rows only, either as once, few or many, or as a class for expanded clones.

>TRBJ1-4|-|TRBV18|few
TGTGCCAGCTCACCACCGTATACGTATGAAAAACTGTTTTTT
CASSPPYTYEKLFF
>TRBJ2-7|-|TRBV28|-
TGTGCCACCGTGGACGGTGCCGTGACCTACGAGCAGTACTTC
CATVDGAVTYEQYF
>TRBJ2-6|-|TRBV4-1|-
TGCGCCAGCAGCCAAGACAGCCTTGGGTACTCTGGGGCCAACGTCCTGACTTTC
CASSQDSLGYSGANVLTF
>TRBJ1-2|-|TRBV7-2|-
TGTGCCAGCAGCTCCGCCAGGGCTAACTATGGCTACACCTTC
CASSSARANYGYTF
>TRBJ2-1|TRBD2|TRBV19|many
TGTGCCAGTAGTAGGAAGCGGGGGAGCTCCTACAATGAGCAGTTCTTC
CASSRKRGSSYNEQFF
>TRBJ2-1|-|TRBV5-4|many
TGTGCCAGCAGCTCCCGGCCGACGTACAATGAGCAGTTCTTC
CASSSRPTYNEQFF
>TRBJ2-2|-|TRBV12-3/TRBV12-4|-
TGTGCCAGCAGCCCAGACGAGTCGTCCGGGGAGCTGTTTTTT
CASSPDESSGELFF
>TRBJ1-6|-|TRBV29-1|few
TGCAGCGTTCAGGAGGGGCTGAATTCACCCCTCCACTTT
CSVQEGLNSPLHF
>TRBJ2-3|-|TRBV12-3/TRBV12-4|few
TGTGCCAGCAGTTTCGGTAACGGGGGCCCCACAGATACGCAGTATTTT
CASSFGNGGPTDTQYF
>TRBJ2-4|TRBD2|TRBV4-2|-
TGTGCCAGCAGCCAAGATAGAGGGACTAGCGGAAAAAACATTCAGTACTTC
CASSQDRGTSGKNIQYF
>TRBJ1-1|-|TRBV6-5|-
TGTGCCAGCAGTTACTCAGGGGCGACCACTGAAGCTTTCTTT
CASSYSGATTEAFF
>TRBJ1-5|-|TRBV19|-
TGTGCCAGTAGGATTCAATGGTTGGTGGGCAATCAGCCCCAGCATTTT
CASRIQWLVGNQPQHF
>TRBJ2-1|-|TRBV12-3/TRBV12-4|many
TGTGCCAGCAGTTTCTTGCCCTACAATGAGCAGTTCTTC
CASSFLPYNEQFF
>TRBJ2-4|-|TRBV12-3/TRBV12-4|many
TGTGCCAGCAGTTTAGGGACTAAAAAAAACATTCAGTACTTC
CASSLGTKKNIQYF
>TRBJ2-3|TRBD2|TRBV6-5|few
TGTGCCAGCAGTTACCGCCTAGCGGGCACAGATACGCAGTATTTT
CASSYRLAGTDTQYF
>TRBJ1-5|-|TRBV2|many
TGTGCCAGCAGTGAACTTAAGAATCAGCCCCAGCATTTT
CASSELKNQPQHF
>TRBJ2-1|TRBD1|TRBV20-1|many
TGCAGTCATTGGGGCGGACAGGGTAACAATGAGCAGTTCTTC
CSHWGGQGNNEQFF
>TRBJ1-2|-|TRBV29-1|-
TGCAGCGTTGAAGGGGAGGCCTACTATGGCTACACCTTC
CSVEGEAYYGYTF
>TRBJ1-2|-|TRBV4-3|many
TGCGCCAGCAGCCAGACGCTACGGGGACACCCAAAGACCGCTAACTATGGCTACACCTTC
CASSQTLRGHPKTANYGYTF
>TRBJ2-3|TRBD2|TRBV20-1|many
TGCAGTGCTAGTGGCGGGCTAGCGGGGTACCTCGTAGATACGCAGTATTTT
CSASGGLAGYLVDTQYF
>TRBJ2-7|TRBD1|TRBV3-1|many
TGTGCCAGCAGCCAACGTGGGACAGGCAACTACGAGCAGTACTTC
CASSQRGTGNYEQYF
>TRBJ2-1|TRBD2|TRBV20-1|-
TGCAGTGCTAGAGATCAAGCGGGGGGGATAAATGAGCAGTTCTTC
CSARDQAGGINEQFF
>TRBJ2-3|-|TRBV20-1|many
TGCAGTGCCATGGCTCGGACGGCTCCTATAACGGATACGCAGTATTTT
CSAMARTAPITDTQYF
>TRBJ2-3|TRBD2|TRBV12-5|many
TGTGCTAGTGGTTTGTCCTTGGCGGGGGGTCGTGCTAGCACAGATACGCAGTATTTT
CASGLSLAGGRASTDTQYF
>TRBJ1-6|-|TRBV5-1|-
TGCGCCAGCAGTTACGGACTGAGCTCCTATAATTCACCCCTCCACTTT
CASSYGLSSYNSPLHF
>TRBJ2-1|-|TRBV11-3|-
TGTGCCAGCAGCTCCCGCGTCTCCTACAATGAGCAGTTCTTC
CASSSRVSYNEQFF
>TRBJ1-6|-|TRBV6-5|-
TGTGCCAGCAATAGGGCCGGGAGTTCACCCCTCCACTTT
CASNRAGSSPLHF
>TRBJ2-1|-|TRBV12-3/TRBV12-4|many
TGTGCCAGTAAAGAACCGAGCTCCTACAATGAGCAGTTCTTC
CASKEPSSYNEQFF
>TRBJ2-1|TRBD2|TRBV5-1|-
TGCGCCAGCAGCATCGGGGGGACCACCAACAATGAGCAGTTCTTC
CASSIGGTTNNEQFF
>TRBJ1-1|-|TRBV7-8|-
TGTGCCAGCAGCCCTTTCGGCACTGAAGCTTTCTTT
CASSPFGTEAFF
>TRBJ2-3|TRBD2|TRBV11-2|-
TGTGCCAGCAGCCGCGTAGCGGGTGGCACAGATACGCAGTATTTT
CASSRVAGGTDTQYF
>TRBJ1-1|-|TRBV6-1|few
TGTGCCGCAAAAGGGGCTTCGACAGGATACACTGAAGCTTTCTTT
CAAKGASTGYTEAFF
>TRBJ2-5|-|TRBV20-1|few
TGCAGTGCTACGGGTACAGGGATTGAGACCCAGTACTTC
CSATGTGIETQYF
>TRBJ2-1|TRBD2|TRBV2|many
TGTGCCAGCAGGCCCGGGACTAGCGGGGGCCGGGGGCAGTTCTTC
CASRPGTSGGRGQFF
>TRBJ2-7|-|TRBV9|many
TGTGCCAGCAGCGTAGAGAGTGGAGGGGAGTCCTACGAGCAGTACTTC
CASSVESGGESYEQYF
>TRBJ1-1|TRBD1|TRBV2|-
TGTGCCAGCAGCCAACAGGGGGGGGACGTCGAAGCTTTCTTT
CASSQQGGDVEAFF
>TRBJ2-1|TRBD1|TRBV6-5|-
TGTGCCAGCAGTTACGCGTTTCGGGACAGGGGGGATGAGCAGTTCTTC
CASSYAFRDRGDEQFF
>TRBJ2-1|-|TRBV5-1|few
TGCGCCAGCAGCCTAGGGAGGACTCAACTCTACAATGAGCAGTTCTTC
CASSLGRTQLYNEQFF
>TRBJ2-4|-|TRBV9|many
TGTGCCAGCAGCGTAGCTTCGGACGGACTAGCCAAAAACATTCAGTACTTC
CASSVASDGLAKNIQYF
>TRBJ1-4|TRBD1|TRBV6-6|many
TGTGCCAGCAGGCCGGGACAGGGTCAGGAAAAACTGTTTTTT
CASRPGQGQEKLFF
>TRBJ2-3|-|TRBV7-9|few
TGTGCCAGCAGTAAATTCACAGATACGCAGTATTTT
CASSKFTDTQYF
>TRBJ2-3|TRBD1|TRBV6-2/TRBV6-3|many
TGTGCCAGCAGCGTCTCCCCGGGACAGGGGAGCGATACGCAGTATTTT
CASSVSPGQGSDTQYF
>TRBJ2-3|-|TRBV7-8|few
TGTGCCAGCAGCTTAGATGGGCCAGCAGATACGCAGTATTTT
CASSLDGPADTQYF
>TRBJ2-2|-|TRBV3-1|few
TGTGCCAGTTCCATAGGCCTTGGCCTTGCCGGGGAGCTGTTTTTT
CASSIGLGLAGELFF
>TRBJ2-3|-|TRBV9|many
TGTGCCAGCAGCGTAAATTTTGTTGCGGGGCCAGATACGCAGTATTTT
CASSVNFVAGPDTQYF
>TRBJ1-1|-|TRBV20-1|many
TGCAGTGCTAGGTACGGTTCAGGGAGCACTGAAGCTTTCTTT
CSARYGSGSTEAFF
>TRBJ2-7|TRBD1|TRBV28|few
TGTGCCAGCAGTTCATCCGGGACAGCCCTCGCCCCCTACGAGCAGTACTTC
CASSSSGTALAPYEQYF
>TRBJ2-3|-|TRBV27|few
TGTGCCAGCAGTTTATTGTCCACTTCCACAGATACGCAGTATTTT
CASSLLSTSTDTQYF
>TRBJ1-1|-|TRBV3-1|-
TGTGCCAGCAGCCCCTACGGACGGGATGAAGCTTTCTTT
CASSPYGRDEAFF
>TRBJ2-5|TRBD2|TRBV7-9|many
TGTGCCAGCAGCTTAGCCCGCGGGGGGGCCCTGGAGACCCAGTACTTC
CASSLARGGALETQYF
>TRBJ2-2|-|TRBV14|few
TGTGCCAGCAGCCAAGTTAGCAGCCCCGGGGAGCTGTTTTTT
CASSQVSSPGELFF
>TRBJ1-6|-|TRBV28|-
TGTGCCAGCAGTTTACCGGCAGCGAGCTCCTATAATTCACCCCTCCACTTT
CASSLPAASSYNSPLHF
>TRBJ2-3|-|TRBV7-2|few
TGTGCCAGCAGCCCGAACCTTATTTCGACGCAGTATTTT
CASSPNLISTQYF